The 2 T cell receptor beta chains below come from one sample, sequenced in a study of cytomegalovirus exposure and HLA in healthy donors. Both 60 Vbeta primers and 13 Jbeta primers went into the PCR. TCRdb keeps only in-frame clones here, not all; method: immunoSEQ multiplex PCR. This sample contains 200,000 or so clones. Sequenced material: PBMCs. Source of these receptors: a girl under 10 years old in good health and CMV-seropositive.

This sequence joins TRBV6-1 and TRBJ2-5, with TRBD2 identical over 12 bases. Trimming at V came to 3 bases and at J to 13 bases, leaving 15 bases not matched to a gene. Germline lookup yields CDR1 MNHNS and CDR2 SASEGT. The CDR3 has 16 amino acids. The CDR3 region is CASSDPAGLAGRLMYF. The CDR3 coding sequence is TGTGCCAGCAGTGATCCCGCCGGACTAGCGGGGCGTCTCATGTACTTC.

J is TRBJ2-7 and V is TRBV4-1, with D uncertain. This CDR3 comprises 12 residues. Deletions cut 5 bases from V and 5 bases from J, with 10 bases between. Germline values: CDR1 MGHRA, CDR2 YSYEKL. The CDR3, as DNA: TGCGCCAGCAGCTATAATCCTGACGAGCAGTACTTC. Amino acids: CASSYNPDEQYF.